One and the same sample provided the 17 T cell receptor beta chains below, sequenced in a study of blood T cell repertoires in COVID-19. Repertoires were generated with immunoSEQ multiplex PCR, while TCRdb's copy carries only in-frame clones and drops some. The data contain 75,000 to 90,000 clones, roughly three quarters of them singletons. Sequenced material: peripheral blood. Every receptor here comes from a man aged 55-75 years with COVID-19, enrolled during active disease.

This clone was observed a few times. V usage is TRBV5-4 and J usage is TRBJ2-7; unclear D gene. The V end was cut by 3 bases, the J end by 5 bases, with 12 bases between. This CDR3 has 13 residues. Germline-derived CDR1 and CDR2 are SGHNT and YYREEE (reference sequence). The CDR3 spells CASSWSAWDEQYF. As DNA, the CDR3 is TGTGCCAGCAGCTGGAGCGCTTGGGACGAGCAGTACTTC.

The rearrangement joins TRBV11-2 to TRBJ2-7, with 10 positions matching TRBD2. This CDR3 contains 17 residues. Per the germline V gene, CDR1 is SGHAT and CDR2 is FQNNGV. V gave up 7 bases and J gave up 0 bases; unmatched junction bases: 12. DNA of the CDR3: TGTGCCAGCACCGATTCTAGCGGGGGCCGAAGCTCCTACGAGCAGTACTTC. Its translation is CASTDSSGGRSSYEQYF.

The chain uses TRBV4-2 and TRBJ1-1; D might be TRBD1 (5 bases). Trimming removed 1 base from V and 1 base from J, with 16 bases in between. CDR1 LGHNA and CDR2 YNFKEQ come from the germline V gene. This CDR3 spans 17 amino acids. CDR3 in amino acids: CASSQGGWGGRNTEAFF. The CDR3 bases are TGTGCCAGCAGCCAAGGTGGGTGGGGCGGGAGGAACACTGAAGCTTTCTTT.

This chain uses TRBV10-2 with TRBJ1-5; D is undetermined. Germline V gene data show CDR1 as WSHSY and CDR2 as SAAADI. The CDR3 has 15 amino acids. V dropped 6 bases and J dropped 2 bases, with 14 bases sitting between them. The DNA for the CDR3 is TGCGCCAGCAGCCCGACTCTGGTTGGCAATCAGCCCCAGCATTTT. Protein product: CASSPTLVGNQPQHF.

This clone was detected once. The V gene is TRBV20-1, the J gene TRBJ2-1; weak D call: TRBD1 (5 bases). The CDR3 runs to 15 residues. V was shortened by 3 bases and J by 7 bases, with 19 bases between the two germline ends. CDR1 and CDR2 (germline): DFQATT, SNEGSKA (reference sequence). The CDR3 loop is CSASLARAVWNEQFF. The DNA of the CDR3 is TGCAGTGCTAGTCTGGCCAGGGCCGTCTGGAATGAGCAGTTCTTC.

CDR3 region: CASNPTGGGGYIQYF. The CDR3 DNA sequence: TGTGCCAGTAACCCGACAGGCGGAGGCGGATACATTCAGTACTTC. The chain carries TRBV19 and TRBJ2-4; D might be TRBD1 (6 bases). This CDR3 has 15 amino acids. CDR1 is LNHDA, CDR2 SQIVND, per germline (reference sequence). Trimming took 7 bases from V and 8 from J, leaving 21 bases between them.

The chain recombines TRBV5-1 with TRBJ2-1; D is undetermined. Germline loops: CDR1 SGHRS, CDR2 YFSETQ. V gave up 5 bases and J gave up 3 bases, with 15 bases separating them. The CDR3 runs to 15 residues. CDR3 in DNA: TGCGCCAGCAGGCTGGAGTTTCAGCTCTACAATGAGCAGTTCTTC. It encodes CASRLEFQLYNEQFF.

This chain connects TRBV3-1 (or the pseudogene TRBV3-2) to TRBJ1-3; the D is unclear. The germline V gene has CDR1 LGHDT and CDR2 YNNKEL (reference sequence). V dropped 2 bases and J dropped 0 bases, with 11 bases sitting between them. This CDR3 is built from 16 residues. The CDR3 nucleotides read TGTGCCAGCAGCCAAACGGCGGTTCCCTCTGGAAACACCATATATTTT. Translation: CASSQTAVPSGNTIYF.

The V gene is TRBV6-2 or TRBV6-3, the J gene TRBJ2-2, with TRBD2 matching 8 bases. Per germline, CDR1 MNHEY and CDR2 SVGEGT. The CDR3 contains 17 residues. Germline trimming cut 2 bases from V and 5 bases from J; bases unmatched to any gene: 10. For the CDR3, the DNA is TGTGCCAGCAGTTACCCTATCGGGGGGGGCAAAACCGGGGAGCTGTTTTTT. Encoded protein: CASSYPIGGGKTGELFF.

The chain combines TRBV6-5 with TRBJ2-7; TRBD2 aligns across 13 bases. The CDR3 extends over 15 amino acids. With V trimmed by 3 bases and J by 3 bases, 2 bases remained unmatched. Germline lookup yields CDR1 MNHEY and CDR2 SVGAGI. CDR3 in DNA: TGTGCCAGCAGTTATGGACTAGCGGGAGACTACGAGCAGTACTTC. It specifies CASSYGLAGDYEQYF.

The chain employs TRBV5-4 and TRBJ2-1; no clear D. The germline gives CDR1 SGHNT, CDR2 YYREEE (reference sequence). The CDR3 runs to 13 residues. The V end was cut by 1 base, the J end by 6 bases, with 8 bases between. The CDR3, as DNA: TGTGCCAGCAGCTTGTCCAGTCCCAATGAGCAGTTCTTC. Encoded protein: CASSLSSPNEQFF. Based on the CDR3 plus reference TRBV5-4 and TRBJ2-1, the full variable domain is ETGVTQSPTHLIKTRGQQVTLRCSSQSGHNTVSWYQQALGQGPQFIFQYYREEENGRGNFPPRFSGLQFPNYSSELNVNALELDDSALYLCASSLSSPNEQFFGPGTRLTVL.

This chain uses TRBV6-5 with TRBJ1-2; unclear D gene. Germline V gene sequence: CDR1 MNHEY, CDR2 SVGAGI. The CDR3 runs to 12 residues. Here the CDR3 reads CASGQAYYGYTF. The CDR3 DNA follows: TGTGCGAGCGGGCAGGCGTACTATGGCTACACCTTC.

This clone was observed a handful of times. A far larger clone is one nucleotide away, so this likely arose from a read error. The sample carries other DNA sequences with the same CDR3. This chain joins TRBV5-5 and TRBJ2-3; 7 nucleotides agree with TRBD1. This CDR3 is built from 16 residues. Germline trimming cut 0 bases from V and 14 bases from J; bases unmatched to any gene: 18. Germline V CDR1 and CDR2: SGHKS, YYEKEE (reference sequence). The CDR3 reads CASSLGGGGRALPGYF. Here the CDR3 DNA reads TGTGCCAGCAGCTTGGGAGGGGGCGGGCGGGCCCTCCCTGGGTATTTT.

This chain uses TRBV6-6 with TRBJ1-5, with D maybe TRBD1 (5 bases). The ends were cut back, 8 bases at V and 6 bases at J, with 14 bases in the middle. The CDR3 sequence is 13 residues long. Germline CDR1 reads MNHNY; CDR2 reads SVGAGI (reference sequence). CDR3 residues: CASGDSLSQPQHF. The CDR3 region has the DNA TGTGCCAGCGGAGACAGCCTGTCTCAGCCCCAGCATTTT.

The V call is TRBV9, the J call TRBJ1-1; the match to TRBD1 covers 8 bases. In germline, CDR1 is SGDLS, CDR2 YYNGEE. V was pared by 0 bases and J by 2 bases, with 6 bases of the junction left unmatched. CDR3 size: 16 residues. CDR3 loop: CASSVGQGKGNTEAFF. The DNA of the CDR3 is TGTGCCAGCAGCGTAGGACAGGGGAAAGGCAACACTGAAGCTTTCTTT.

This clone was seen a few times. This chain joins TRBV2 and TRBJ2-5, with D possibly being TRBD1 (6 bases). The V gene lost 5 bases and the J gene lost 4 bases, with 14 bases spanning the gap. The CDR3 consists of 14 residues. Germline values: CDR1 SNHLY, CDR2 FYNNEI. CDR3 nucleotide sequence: TGTGCCAGCAGTCCGACAGGAGTAAGAGAGACCCAGTACTTC. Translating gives CASSPTGVRETQYF.

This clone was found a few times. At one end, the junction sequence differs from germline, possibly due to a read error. The CDR3 coding sequence is TGTGCTAGCAGCCCCCGAGCGGCGGGAGCGAGCACCGGGGAGCTGTTTTTT. Translating it yields CASSPRAAGASTGELFF. The chain uses TRBV7-7 and TRBJ2-2; 7 nucleotides agree with TRBD2. The germline V gene has CDR1 SSHAT and CDR2 FNYEAQ (reference sequence). CDR3 size: 17 residues.